This TCR beta chain was obtained from a study of cytomegalovirus exposure and HLA in healthy donors. Study-wide points: About 150 TCR beta chains were listed as cytomegalovirus-associated.

The PCR had 60 Vbeta and 13 Jbeta primers. Using immunoSEQ multiplex PCR, the repertoire was profiled, and TCRdb retains in-frame clones only, with some absent. The sample records about 130,000 clones, 80% being singletons. The CDR3 runs to 20 residues. The V segment lost 6 bases and the J segment 0 bases; nucleotides outside the gene matches: 20. As concerns this clone: Its antigen remains unidentified.

The material sequenced was PBMCs. The chain has TRBV6-7 and TRBJ1-3; 7 positions match TRBD1. TRBV6-7 is an open reading frame whose function is uncertain. This clonotype was sampled from a young man in good health and CMV-seropositive. This CDR3 reads CASRHSGQVEATSSGNTIYF. The CDR3 DNA follows: TGTGCCAGCAGACACTCCGGACAGGTGGAGGCAACGAGCTCTGGAAACACCATATATTTT.